Listed here are 7 T cell receptor beta chains from one sample, sequenced in a study of shared clonotypes between healthy human individuals. Clones were sequenced by immunoSEQ multiplex PCR, and TCRdb holds only the in-frame ones, with some missing. Here the sample spans around 2.1 million clones, around 93% being singletons. Naive CD8 cells, CD45RO-negative and positively selected for CCR7, excluded terminally differentiated effector memory CD45RA+ cells. Material for sequencing was naive CD8+ T cells from PBMCs. These receptors were collected from a man between 18 and 35 years old in good health. Some clones in this sample may be carry-over from other donors' samples.

The chain links TRBV5-1 to TRBJ2-4, with D maybe TRBD1 (5 bases). The CDR3 extends over 17 amino acids. Trimming shortened V by 4 bases and J by 3 bases, and 20 bases separated the two germline ends. Germline lookup yields CDR1 SGHRS and CDR2 YFSETQ. The CDR3 region is CASSPRALGEGKNIQYF. DNA for the CDR3: TGCGCCAGCAGCCCCCGGGCCCTAGGGGAAGGCAAAAACATTCAGTACTTC.

The chain recombines TRBV7-6 with TRBJ2-1; D is unclear. CDR1 SGHVS and CDR2 FNYEAQ come from the germline V gene. Trimming pared 5 bases from V and 7 bases from J, leaving 15 bases between. CDR3 size: 14 residues. The CDR3 here is CASSPLGLWNEQFF. As DNA, the CDR3 is TGTGCCAGCAGCCCCCTTGGGTTGTGGAATGAGCAGTTCTTC.

This clone appeared once. The chain employs TRBV19 and TRBJ2-7, with TRBD1 matching 8 bases. The germline CDR1 and CDR2 sequences are LNHDA and SQIVND (reference sequence). J was trimmed by 2 bases and V by 8 bases; bases with no gene match: 5. There are 13 residues in the CDR3. The CDR3 loop is CASSDREAYEQYF. The CDR3 DNA follows: TGTGCCAGTTCGGACAGGGAGGCCTACGAGCAGTACTTC.

This chain's CDR3 is CASSPRAGGGAYEQYF. The CDR3 coding sequence is TGCGCCAGCAGCCCCCGCGCGGGAGGGGGAGCCTACGAGCAGTACTTC. The chain uses TRBV5-1 and TRBJ2-7, with 9 bases fitting TRBD2. Per the germline V gene, CDR1 is SGHRS and CDR2 is YFSETQ. This CDR3 has 16 amino acids. The V segment lost 4 bases and the J segment 2 bases; nucleotides outside the gene matches: 10.

V and J are TRBV19 and TRBJ1-1; D possibly corresponds to TRBD1 (5 bases). This CDR3 has 12 amino acids. Germline-derived CDR1 and CDR2 are LNHDA and SQIVND (reference sequence). Trimming shortened V by 7 bases and J by 5 bases, and 11 bases separated the two germline ends. The CDR3 region is CASNLGGTEAFF. The CDR3 DNA reads TGTGCCAGTAATTTGGGGGGGACTGAAGCTTTCTTT.

CDR3: CASSQIQGVPNYGYTF. CDR3 in DNA: TGCGCCAGCAGCCAGATCCAGGGGGTCCCTAACTATGGCTACACCTTC. The rearrangement uses TRBV4-1 and TRBJ1-2; 7 nucleotides agree with TRBD1. The CDR3 runs 16 residues. Unmatched junction bases numbered 7, after V lost 3 bases and J lost 0 bases. Germline V lookup: CDR1 MGHRA, CDR2 YSYEKL.

The J gene is TRBJ1-3, the V gene TRBV4-1; D possibly corresponds to TRBD1 (6 bases). Trimming removed 1 base from V and 2 bases from J, with 12 bases in between. This CDR3 is 16 amino acids long. Germline CDR1 MGHRA, CDR2 YSYEKL. CDR3 sequence (DNA): TGCGCCAGCAGCCAAGGAGGGGGATCGGCTGGAAACACCATATATTTT. It translates to CASSQGGGSAGNTIYF.